The present T cell receptor (beta chain) was sequenced within a study of technical replicates of blood from a handful of donors. J lost 0 bases, V lost 3 bases, and 8 bases had no gene match. CDR3 length equals 17 residues. Germline V gene lookup returns CDR1 SGHVS and CDR2 FQNEAQ. Using immunoSEQ multiplex PCR, the repertoire was profiled, and TCRdb retains in-frame clones only, with some absent. In the table there are over 55,000 clones, about 95% of which are singletons. The specimen sequenced was PBMCs. The TCR originated in a human donor in good health. Some clones in this sample may be carry-over from other donors' samples. The J gene is TRBJ2-3, the V gene TRBV7-8; 8 nucleotides match TRBD2. The CDR3 DNA sequence: TGTGCCAGCAGCTTTAGTCTAGCGGGCTCTAGCACAGATACGCAGTATTTT. Residues: CASSFSLAGSSTDTQYF.